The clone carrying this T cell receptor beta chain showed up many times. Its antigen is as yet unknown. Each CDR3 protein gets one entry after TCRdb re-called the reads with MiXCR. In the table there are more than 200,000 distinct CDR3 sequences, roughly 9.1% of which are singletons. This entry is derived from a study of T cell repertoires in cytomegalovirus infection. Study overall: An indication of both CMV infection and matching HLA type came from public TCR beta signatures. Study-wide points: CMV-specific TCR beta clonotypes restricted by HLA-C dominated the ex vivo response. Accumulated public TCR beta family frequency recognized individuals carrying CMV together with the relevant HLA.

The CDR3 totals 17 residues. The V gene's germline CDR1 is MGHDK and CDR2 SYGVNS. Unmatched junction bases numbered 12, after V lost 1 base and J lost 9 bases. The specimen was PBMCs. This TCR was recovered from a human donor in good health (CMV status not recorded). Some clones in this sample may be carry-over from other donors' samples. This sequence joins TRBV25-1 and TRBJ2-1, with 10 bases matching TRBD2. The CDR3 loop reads CASSESLGSGRAPEQFF. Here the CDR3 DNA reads TGTGCCAGCAGTGAATCCCTAGGGAGCGGGAGGGCCCCTGAGCAGTTCTTC.